Each of the 21 T cell receptor beta chains below was sequenced from the same sample in a study of blood T cell repertoires in COVID-19. Libraries were prepared by immunoSEQ multiplex PCR; TCRdb keeps only in-frame clonotypes and omits some of them. The sample has some 130,000 clones, 85% to 90% seen once. Sequencing was carried out using peripheral blood. These receptors originate from a man between 60 and 70 years old with COVID-19, enrolled during active disease.

The rearrangement joins TRBV2 to TRBJ1-1; D gene ambiguous. Deletions cut 6 bases from V and 2 bases from J, with 7 bases between. Germline-derived CDR1 and CDR2 are SNHLY and FYNNEI. This CDR3 is built from 12 residues. CDR3 amino acids: CASRAANTEAFF. DNA of the CDR3: TGTGCCAGCAGGGCGGCTAACACTGAAGCTTTCTTT.

The chain joins TRBV7-2 to TRBJ2-2; no firm D call. CDR1 is SGHTA, CDR2 FQGNSA, per germline. CDR3 length: 14 amino acids. The V gene lost 5 bases and the J gene lost 1 base, with 8 bases spanning the gap. The DNA for the CDR3 is TGTGCCAGCAGCGGTACTTTGAACACCGGGGAGCTGTTTTTT. It translates to CASSGTLNTGELFF.

The chain combines TRBV29-1 with TRBJ2-1, with no clear D. The length of the CDR3 is 14 residues. V dropped 3 bases and J dropped 7 bases, with 16 bases sitting between them. Germline CDR1 and CDR2: SQVTM and ANQGSEA. In DNA, the CDR3 is TGCAGCGTTGACGTGACTTTTCTCATGAATGAGCAGTTCTTC. This translates into CSVDVTFLMNEQFF.

V and J are TRBV27 and TRBJ2-7; D not resolved. The germline CDR1 and CDR2 sequences are MNHEY and SMNVEV (reference sequence). This CDR3 is built from 13 residues. V was pared by 0 bases and J by 2 bases, with 5 bases between. CDR3 coding DNA: TGTGCCAGCAGTTTATCCCCCGCCTACGAGCAGTACTTC. This encodes CASSLSPAYEQYF.

The gene calls are TRBV7-9 and TRBJ1-1; D ambiguous. Germline V gives CDR1 SEHNR, CDR2 FQNEAQ (reference sequence). The CDR3 totals 13 residues. The ends were cut back, 1 base at V and 2 bases at J, with 5 bases in the middle. The CDR3 bases are TGTGCCAGCAGCTTAGTGTATAACACTGAAGCTTTCTTT. It specifies CASSLVYNTEAFF.

This rearrangement joins TRBV7-3 to TRBJ1-1; 9 bases are shared with TRBD1. The V segment lost 2 bases and the J segment 3 bases; nucleotides outside the gene matches: 4. The CDR3 loop spans 15 amino acids. CDR1 and CDR2 from the germline V gene are SGHTA and FQGTGA. The CDR3 DNA sequence: TGTGCCAGCAGCTTAGTGGGACAGGGTTACACTGAAGCTTTCTTT. It translates to CASSLVGQGYTEAFF.

Only a few counts were recorded for this clone. J is TRBJ1-3 and V is TRBV2, with a weak D call TRBD1 (5 bases). This CDR3 has 14 amino acids. Per germline, CDR1 SNHLY and CDR2 FYNNEI. Deletions cut 8 bases from V and 0 bases from J, with 11 bases between. The CDR3 nucleotides are TGTGCCAGCCGAACAGGTTACTCTGGAAACACCATATATTTT. It is translated as CASRTGYSGNTIYF.

V gene TRBV2 combines with J gene TRBJ2-1; unclear D gene. Germline CDR1 is SNHLY and CDR2 is FYNNEI. The length of the CDR3 is 11 residues. Trimming took 7 bases from V and 4 from J, leaving 5 bases between them. CDR3 sequence (DNA): TGTGCCAGCAACTTGTACAATGAGCAGTTCTTC. It codes for CASNLYNEQFF. Drawing the rest from reference TRBV2 and TRBJ2-1, the complete variable domain is EPEVTQTPSHQVTQMGQEVILRCVPISNHLYFYWYRQILGQKVEFLVSFYNNEISEKSEIFDDQFSVERPDGSNFTLKIRSTKLEDSAMYFCASNLYNEQFFGPGTRLTVL.

V is TRBV12-5 and J is TRBJ1-4; maybe TRBD1 (6 bases). Looked up from germline, CDR1 is LGHNT and CDR2 is FRNRAP. The CDR3 runs 13 residues. V dropped 6 bases and J dropped 7 bases, with 12 bases sitting between them. CDR3 loop: CASGLDRSEKLFF. CDR3 coding DNA: TGTGCTAGTGGCCTGGACAGAAGTGAAAAACTGTTTTTT.

The rearrangement joins TRBV3-1 (or the pseudogene TRBV3-2) to TRBJ2-2; 11 bases align to TRBD2. Germline V gene lookup returns CDR1 LGHDT and CDR2 YNNKEL (reference sequence). The CDR3 has 16 amino acids. V gave up 5 bases and J gave up 4 bases; unmatched junction bases: 6. The CDR3 reads CASSDLAGGRTGELFF. In nucleotides, the CDR3 is TGTGCCAGCAGCGACCTAGCGGGGGGACGCACCGGGGAGCTGTTTTTT.

This clone turned up a few times. This rearrangement joins TRBV6-5 to TRBJ2-1; D is perhaps TRBD2 (7 bases). Germline V CDR1 and CDR2: MNHEY, SVGAGI. CDR3 length: 15 amino acids. With 6 bases removed from V and 4 bases from J, the gap between germline ends came to 16 bases. CDR3 nucleotide sequence: TGTGCCAGCAGGAGGGAGGGGGGCAGATACAATGAGCAGTTCTTC. Residues: CASRREGGRYNEQFF.

This clone was recorded once. This chain connects TRBV2 to TRBJ2-5; possible D gene TRBD2, 5 bases. Trimming removed 7 bases at V and 7 bases at J, with 16 bases between. The CDR3 runs 13 residues. Germline-derived CDR1 and CDR2 are SNHLY and FYNNEI. The CDR3 DNA sequence: TGTGCCAGCACCTGGACTGGAAGCGGGACCCAGTACTTC. As protein: CASTWTGSGTQYF.

This chain joins TRBV5-5 and TRBJ1-5, with D tentatively TRBD1 (6 bases). Between the trimmed V and J ends, which lost 4 bases and 4 bases, there was a span of 15 bases. This CDR3 is 15 amino acids long. The germline V gene encodes CDR1 SGHKS and CDR2 YYEKEE (reference sequence). The CDR3 DNA is TGTGCCAGCAGCCCAGGGGCAGGCTGGAATCAGCCCCAGCATTTT. This encodes CASSPGAGWNQPQHF.

The genes are TRBV6-2 or TRBV6-3 and TRBJ1-2; the D is unclear. This CDR3 region has 17 residues. Deletions cut 0 bases from V and 4 bases from J, with 18 bases between. CDR1 and CDR2 (germline): MNHEY, SVGEGT. The DNA for the CDR3 is TGTGCCAGCAGTTACTCGATAAGGTCTAGCATCTCCTATGGCTACACCTTC. This sequence encodes CASSYSIRSSISYGYTF.

The V gene is TRBV2, the J gene TRBJ1-2; no reliable D call. V was trimmed by 6 bases and J by 5 bases, leaving 22 bases between them. CDR1 is SNHLY and CDR2 is FYNNEI in the germline V gene. The CDR3 consists of 16 residues. CDR3 bases: TGTGCCAGCAGCGAAATCCGGGTCCCAAGTCGGTATGGCTACACCTTC. Translation gives CASSEIRVPSRYGYTF.

The J gene is TRBJ2-3, the V gene TRBV28; 8 bases agree with TRBD1. V was pared by 1 base and J by 5 bases, with 8 bases of the junction left unmatched. The germline CDR1 and CDR2 sequences are MDHEN and SYDVKM. CDR3 length equals 16 residues. CDR3 loop: CASSLLSGGKLDTQYF. CDR3 sequence (DNA): TGTGCCAGCAGTTTATTGTCAGGGGGCAAGTTAGATACGCAGTATTTT. Looking up the rest from reference TRBV28 and TRBJ2-3 gives the full variable domain: DVKVTQSSRYLVKRTGEKVFLECVQDMDHENMFWYRQDPGLGLRLIYFSYDVKMKEKGDIPEGYSVSREKKERFSLILESASTNQTSMYLCASSLLSGGKLDTQYFGPGTRLTVL.

V usage is TRBV7-2 and J usage is TRBJ1-4; D is ambiguous. Germline loops: CDR1 SGHTA, CDR2 FQGNSA. Trimming shortened V by 1 base and J by 4 bases, and 7 bases separated the two germline ends. The CDR3 runs 14 residues. The CDR3 sequence is CASSLGRSNEKLFF. The CDR3, as DNA: TGTGCCAGCAGCTTAGGACGGAGTAATGAAAAACTGTTTTTT.

The rearrangement links TRBV5-1 to TRBJ1-4; maybe TRBD1 (5 bases). V shed 0 bases and J shed 5 bases, with 20 bases lying between them. From germline, CDR1 is SGHRS and CDR2 YFSETQ. The CDR3 covers 18 residues. In DNA form, the CDR3 reads TGCGCCAGCAGCTTGGCCGGACACGATCTGGTGCGGAATGAAAAACTGTTTTTT. It encodes CASSLAGHDLVRNEKLFF.

This chain links TRBV7-6 with TRBJ1-1; possibly TRBD1 for D (5 bases). The CDR3 covers 13 residues. Trimming cost V 4 bases and J 5 bases, with 11 bases left between them. Germline V lookup: CDR1 SGHVS, CDR2 FNYEAQ. CDR3 nucleotide sequence: TGTGCCAGCAGCTGGGAAAGGGGAACTGAAGCTTTCTTT. It translates to CASSWERGTEAFF.

The rearrangement links TRBV9 to TRBJ2-3; possibly TRBD2 for D (6 bases). Trimming took 4 bases from V and 4 from J, leaving 19 bases between them. Germline V gives CDR1 SGDLS, CDR2 YYNGEE. The CDR3 has 16 residues. CDR3 region: CASSPTTRTYADTQYF. In DNA, the CDR3 is TGTGCCAGCAGCCCGACGACTAGGACGTACGCAGATACGCAGTATTTT.

This clone was found once. This chain uses TRBV5-1 with TRBJ1-1; maybe TRBD1 (6 bases). Between the trimmed V and J ends, which lost 0 bases and 7 bases, there was a span of 10 bases. The germline V gene encodes CDR1 SGHRS and CDR2 YFSETQ. The CDR3 extends over 13 amino acids. CDR3: CASSLGTVFEAFF. The DNA of the CDR3 is TGCGCCAGCAGCTTGGGGACAGTCTTTGAAGCTTTCTTT.